The clone carrying this TCR beta chain was counted between two and nine times. Profiled with immunoSEQ multiplex PCR; TCRdb holds only in-frame clones, not every one. Of tens of thousands of clones detected, 80% to 90% appear once; the ten largest clones hold roughly 3.1%. This sample is part of a study of glioma-infiltrating T cells after dendritic cell vaccination. The germline V and J ends were trimmed by 2 bases and 0 bases, with 9 bases remaining between them. The germline V gene encodes CDR1 SGHRS and CDR2 YFSETQ. The CDR3 runs 15 residues. The chain couples TRBV5-1 to TRBJ1-5; D uncertain. This receptor was identified in a human donor with glioblastoma. This sample comprised blood, obtained before dendritic cell vaccination. This chain's CDR3 is CASSLEGDSNQPQHF. CDR3 DNA sequence: TGCGCCAGCAGCTTAGAGGGAGATAGCAATCAGCCCCAGCATTTT.